This is a list of T cell receptor beta chains from one sample in a study of cytomegalovirus exposure and HLA in healthy donors. Produced via immunoSEQ multiplex PCR; TCRdb's table is partial and in-frame only. The sample records 99,000 or so clones, about three quarters being singletons. Sequencing used PBMCs. These TCRs come from a woman aged 18-29 years in good health and CMV-seropositive. The CDR3 runs from the conserved cysteine through the conserved F or W. A D gene is named only where the DNA matches it firmly. For some rows the clone size is stated as once, few or many, or as a class when expanded; others skip it.

V gene	D gene	clone size	J gene	CDR3 DNA	CDR3 protein
TRBV28	TRBD2	-	TRBJ2-5	TGTGCCAGCAGTCCCGACCCAGCGGGGGAAGAGACCCAGTACTTC	CASSPDPAGEETQYF
TRBV6-5	TRBD2	-	TRBJ2-5	TGTGCCAGCAGTTACTCGTGGGGGGGGGAGGAGACCCAGTACTTC	CASSYSWGGEETQYF
TRBV19	TRBD1	-	TRBJ1-1	TGTGCCAGTAGTACCTCCTTCCGGGACAGCTCTGAAGCTTTCTTT	CASSTSFRDSSEAFF
TRBV10-3	-	-	TRBJ1-5	TGTGCCATCAGTGAGAGGGAGTTACAGCCCCAGCATTTT	CAISERELQPQHF
TRBV6-1	-	-	TRBJ2-7	TGTGCCAGTAAGCAGGGGTCGGGGATAAGGTACGAGCAGTACTTC	CASKQGSGIRYEQYF
TRBV28	-	-	TRBJ1-1	TGTGCCAGCAGCCCCTCAGGGGAAATTGAAGCTTTCTTT	CASSPSGEIEAFF
TRBV27	-	-	TRBJ2-7	TGTGCCAGCAGTCCGCGGGACAGAAACTCCTACGAGCAGTACTTC	CASSPRDRNSYEQYF
TRBV7-2	TRBD2	-	TRBJ2-1	TGTGCCAGCGGACTAGTTGGGAATGGCAATGAGCAGTTCTTC	CASGLVGNGNEQFF
TRBV10-3	TRBD1	-	TRBJ2-7	TGTGCCATCATGGACAGGGGGTCGGACGAGCAGTACTTC	CAIMDRGSDEQYF
TRBV6-1	TRBD1	-	TRBJ2-5	TGTGCCAGCAGTGAAGGGGGACAGGGCTTGGAGACCCAGTACTTC	CASSEGGQGLETQYF
TRBV9	TRBD2	-	TRBJ2-5	TGTGCCAGCAGCGCCGAACTAGCGGGGGTAAGCCAAGAGACCCAGTACTTC	CASSAELAGVSQETQYF
TRBV6-5	TRBD1	few	TRBJ1-2	TGTGCCAGCAGCCGGACAGGGAGCTATGGCTACACCTTC	CASSRTGSYGYTF
TRBV5-1	TRBD1	-	TRBJ2-5	TGCGCCAGCAGCCTCGGGACAGGGGGTGGGGAGACCCAGTACTTC	CASSLGTGGGETQYF
TRBV27	-	-	TRBJ1-2	TGTGCCAGCAGTGGAGGTCCCTATGATGGCTACACCTTC	CASSGGPYDGYTF
TRBV28	TRBD1	once	TRBJ2-1	TGTGCCAGCAGTCGACCCGCCCGGAGGACAGGGGTTACTGATGAGCAGTTCTTC	CASSRPARRTGVTDEQFF
TRBV2	-	-	TRBJ2-3	TGTGCCAGCAGTGTCGTAGTCACAGATACGCAGTATTTT	CASSVVVTDTQYF
TRBV5-8	-	-	TRBJ2-1	TGTGCCAGCAGCCTGCGGGCGATCTACAATGAGCAGTTCTTC	CASSLRAIYNEQFF
TRBV7-9	TRBD1	-	TRBJ2-5	TGTGCCAGCAGCCCGATCGGACAGGGCCAAGAGACCCAGTACTTC	CASSPIGQGQETQYF
TRBV30	-	-	TRBJ1-5	TGTGCCTGGAGTTTTGGGGGGAATCAGCCCCAGCATTTT	CAWSFGGNQPQHF
TRBV7-9	TRBD1	-	TRBJ1-1	TGTGCCAGCAGCAATCAGCGACCCGGGACAGGGGACACTGAAGCTTTCTTT	CASSNQRPGTGDTEAFF
TRBV27	-	-	TRBJ1-6	TGTGCCAGCAGACTTAAGGGGCTGGACCCCTCAAATTCACCCCTCCACTTT	CASRLKGLDPSNSPLHF
TRBV6-1	-	few	TRBJ2-2	TGTGCCAGCAGTGCCACGACTAGGGCCGGGGAGCTGTTTTTT	CASSATTRAGELFF
TRBV29-1	-	-	TRBJ1-2	TGCAGCGTTCCAATCGGGGAAATTAACTATGGCTACACCTTC	CSVPIGEINYGYTF
TRBV19	TRBD2	once	TRBJ2-7	TGTGCCAGTAGTATAGCCCGGACTAGCGGGATCACCTACGAGCAGTACTTC	CASSIARTSGITYEQYF
TRBV2	-	-	TRBJ2-7	TGTGCCAGCAGTGAGAGAGAGGGATCCTACGAGCAGTACTTC	CASSEREGSYEQYF
TRBV13	TRBD2	few	TRBJ2-7	TGTGCCAGCGCAAGCGGGACGAGCTCCTACGAGCAGTACTTC	CASASGTSSYEQYF
TRBV2	TRBD1	-	TRBJ2-7	TGTGCCAGCAGTGAAAGGGTGACAGGGACCGAGCAGTACTTC	CASSERVTGTEQYF
TRBV5-4	-	-	TRBJ1-2	TGTGCCAGCAGCTTGGACGTCGGTGGCTACACCTTC	CASSLDVGGYTF
TRBV2	TRBD1	-	TRBJ2-7	TGTGCCATCAGACAGGGAGCGCACGGGGAGCAGTACTTC	CAIRQGAHGEQYF
TRBV9	TRBD2	-	TRBJ2-1	TGTGCCAGCAGCGTAGCGGGAGGGATCAATGAGCAGTTCTTC	CASSVAGGINEQFF
TRBV30	TRBD1	-	TRBJ1-5	TGTGCCTGGAGTGGCGGGACAGGGAACCAGCCCCAGCATTTT	CAWSGGTGNQPQHF
TRBV6-1	-	-	TRBJ2-5	TGTGCCAGCAGCGGACATCACCAAGAGACCCAGTACTTC	CASSGHHQETQYF
TRBV15	-	-	TRBJ2-1	TGTGCCACCAGAGGGGGGGCCTCCTACAATGAGCAGTTCTTC	CATRGGASYNEQFF
TRBV5-1	-	-	TRBJ2-1	TGCGCCAGCAGCTCCGCGGGGAGCTCCTACAATGAGCAGTTCTTC	CASSSAGSSYNEQFF
TRBV28	-	-	TRBJ1-4	TGTGCCAGCAGACGACAGGCTGCAACTAATGAAAAACTGTTTTTT	CASRRQAATNEKLFF
TRBV28	-	-	TRBJ2-1	TGTGCCAGCAGTTTAGATGCGGTTAGCGCCTACAATGAGCAGTTCTTC	CASSLDAVSAYNEQFF
TRBV5-6	TRBD2	-	TRBJ2-7	TGTGCCAGCAGCTTGTGGACTAGCGGGAACGAGCAGTACTTC	CASSLWTSGNEQYF
TRBV10-1	-	-	TRBJ2-7	TGCGCCAGCAGTGAGAATCGGGCTAGCGACGAGCAGTACTTC	CASSENRASDEQYF
TRBV5-6	-	-	TRBJ2-7	TGTGCCAGCAGCTTGCGGGGTTTGTACGAGCAGTACTTC	CASSLRGLYEQYF
TRBV11-2	-	-	TRBJ1-1	TGTGCCAGCAGCTTAGATCGCGGTGAAGCTTTCTTT	CASSLDRGEAFF
TRBV6-4	TRBD2	medium-sized	TRBJ2-7	TGTGCCAGTCGTTGGAGACTAGCGGGAGGCTGGTCCTACGAGCAGTACTTC	CASRWRLAGGWSYEQYF
TRBV5-1	TRBD1	-	TRBJ2-7	TGCGCCAGCAGCCCAACAGGGGGCGCGTCCGAGCAGTACTTC	CASSPTGGASEQYF
TRBV5-5	TRBD1	-	TRBJ1-2	TGTGCCAGCAGCGGACTCAGGGACAGGACTCCCTCTACCTATGGCTACACCTTC	CASSGLRDRTPSTYGYTF
TRBV10-3	-	-	TRBJ2-1	TGTGCCATCAGTGGTTTAGCGGAAAATGAGCAGTTCTTC	CAISGLAENEQFF
TRBV6-4	-	-	TRBJ2-7	TGTGCCAGCAGTGACTTCTCTGGTAGCCGTTCCTACGAGCAGTACTTC	CASSDFSGSRSYEQYF
TRBV5-5	-	once	TRBJ2-7	TGTGCCAGCAGCTTGGGCAGTTCCTCCTACGAGCAGTACTTC	CASSLGSSSYEQYF
TRBV5-1	TRBD2	-	TRBJ2-1	TGCGCCAGCTGGACTAGCGGGAATGAGAATGAGCAGTTCTTC	CASWTSGNENEQFF
TRBV5-1	TRBD1	-	TRBJ2-2	TGCGCCAGCAGCTCTACCGGGACAGGAAACACCGGGGAGCTGTTTTTT	CASSSTGTGNTGELFF
TRBV21-1	-	-	TRBJ2-5	TGTGCCAGCAGCAAGCGGCTAGCGGGACAAGAGACCCAGTACTTC	CASSKRLAGQETQYF
TRBV25-1	TRBD1	-	TRBJ1-2	TGTGCCAGCAGGGCATCGACAGGGGCGGGCCTTTATGGCTACACCTTC	CASRASTGAGLYGYTF
TRBV7-9	TRBD1	-	TRBJ2-3	TGTGCCAGCAGTAGGCAGGGGGACACAGATACGCAGTATTTT	CASSRQGDTDTQYF
TRBV7-3	TRBD2	-	TRBJ2-7	TGTGCCAGCAGCTTGGGGGGGAGCGACCACGAGCAGTACTTC	CASSLGGSDHEQYF